Listed below are T cell receptor beta chains from one sample, sequenced in a study of tumor-infiltrating lymphocytes in primary liver carcinoma. In TCRdb, the multiplex PCR reads were re-called with MiXCR into one record per CDR3 protein. The sample comprises about 320,000 distinct CDR3 sequences, roughly 60% of which are singletons, and 9% to 10% rests with the top ten. Source material: peripheral blood. The receptor source for this set is a man in his forties or fifties with primary liver carcinoma and hepatitis B virus infection. Both conserved end residues are part of each CDR3. Fields, in order: D gene, V gene, J gene, clone size, CDR3 DNA, CDR3 protein. The D gene is left open where the match is weak. Part of the rows lack a size; the others show once, few, many or a class for expanded clones.

>.|TRBV6-2/TRBV6-3|TRBJ1-5|.
TGTGCCAGCAGTGGTCCTCTTAGCAATCAGTCCCAGCATTTT
CASSGPLSNQSQHF
>.|TRBV11-1|TRBJ2-1|.
TGTGCCAGTAGCTTAGGCTCAACGGACAATGAGCAGTTCTTC
CASSLGSTDNEQFF
>.|TRBV6-1|TRBJ2-2|.
TGTGCCAGCAGTGCCACATCCGGAGGGGTCGGGGAGCTGTTTTTT
CASSATSGGVGELFF
>TRBD2|TRBV11-2|TRBJ2-1|.
TGTGCCAACAGGACGGATGGGGCTAGCGGGAGGTTTTACAATGGGCAGTTCTTC
CANRTDGASGRFYNGQFF
>.|TRBV6-2/TRBV6-3|TRBJ2-7|once
TGTACTAGCAGTTACGGACCAATTTCCTACGAGCAGTACTTC
CTSSYGPISYEQYF
>.|TRBV7-2|TRBJ2-3|.
TGTGCCAGCAGCCCTGCGAGGGGGACAGATACGCAGTATTTT
CASSPARGTDTQYF
>.|TRBV28|TRBJ1-2|.
TGTGCCAGCAGTTCTCCCGCCAGGGTGTACTATGGCTACACCTTC
CASSSPARVYYGYTF
>TRBD2|TRBV7-8|TRBJ2-1|few
TGTGCCAGCAGCCTTCAGCCTAGCGGGGACAATGAGCAGTTCTTC
CASSLQPSGDNEQFF
>.|TRBV4-1|TRBJ1-2|many
TGCGCCAGCAGCCAAGATCGACAGCTCTATGGCTACACCTTC
CASSQDRQLYGYTF
>.|TRBV5-1|TRBJ2-3|.
TGCGCCAGCAGCTCCATCCTTAGCGGAGAGGGAACGCAGTATTTT
CASSSILSGEGTQYF
>TRBD2|TRBV6-1|TRBJ2-3|few
TGTGCCAGCAGTGTGGGAGGAGGGAGGGGTACGCAGTATTTT
CASSVGGGRGTQYF
>.|TRBV11-1|TRBJ2-1|many
TGTGCCAGCAGCTTAGGGCAATACAATGAGCAGTTCTTC
CASSLGQYNEQFF
>TRBD2|TRBV7-9|TRBJ2-4|.
TGTGCCAGCAGCCCTCTTGGAGGGAGGGGTACCAAAAACATGCAGTACTTC
CASSPLGGRGTKNMQYF
>.|TRBV28|TRBJ1-4|.
TGTGCCAGCATAAGCAGGGGTGGGCGGACTAATGAAAAACTGTTTTTT
CASISRGGRTNEKLFF
>TRBD2|TRBV18|TRBJ2-1|.
TGTGCCAGCTCACCCCAGCGGGGATACAATGAGCAGTTCTTC
CASSPQRGYNEQFF
>.|TRBV6-1|TRBJ1-2|few
TGTGCCAGCAGTGAAGTAAGGGATGGGGACTATGGCTACACCTTC
CASSEVRDGDYGYTF
>.|TRBV5-4|TRBJ2-2|.
TGTGCCAGCAACTATCGACAGGTTCACACCGGGGAGCTGTTTTTT
CASNYRQVHTGELFF
>TRBD1|TRBV5-4|TRBJ2-7|.
TGTGCCAGCAGCGCGGGACAGGGTTCCTGCGAGCAGTACTTC
CASSAGQGSCEQYF
>.|TRBV7-6|TRBJ1-1|.
TGTGCCAGCAGCTTATTAGACGGTGAAGCTTTCTTT
CASSLLDGEAFF
>.|TRBV12-3/TRBV12-4|TRBJ2-5|.
TGTGCCGGCAGCCCTCCGGATGGGAGGCAAGAGACTCAGTACTTC
CAGSPPDGRQETQYF
>.|TRBV29-1|TRBJ1-1|many
TGCAGCGTGATAACGGGGGGCACTGAAGCTTTCTTT
CSVITGGTEAFF
>.|TRBV5-8|TRBJ2-2|few
TGTGCCAGCAGCTTGGGTTGGGACCTAAACACCGGGGAGCTGTTTTTT
CASSLGWDLNTGELFF
>TRBD1|TRBV13|TRBJ2-7|.
TGTGCCAGCAGACAATACAGGGGAAACACCTACGAGCAGTACTTC
CASRQYRGNTYEQYF
>TRBD1|TRBV12-3/TRBV12-4|TRBJ1-1|.
TGTGCCAGCAGCGAGACAGGGTATAACACTGAAGCTTTCTTT
CASSETGYNTEAFF
>.|TRBV11-2|TRBJ2-7|once
TGTGCCAGCTCTGGGGACTTACGCTACGAGCGGTACTTC
CASSGDLRYERYF
>.|TRBV5-4|TRBJ2-7|.
TGTGCCAGCAACTTGGGTGCCTACGAGCAGTACTTC
CASNLGAYEQYF
>.|TRBV11-2|TRBJ2-3|once
TGTGCCAGCAACTTAGGGACGGTTAGGACAGATACGCAGTATTTT
CASNLGTVRTDTQYF
>.|TRBV29-1|TRBJ1-1|.
TGCAGCGTTGAACAAAATACGGGACGGGGCACTGAAGCTTTCTTC
CSVEQNTGRGTEAFF
>.|TRBV11-1|TRBJ2-1|medium-sized
TGTGCCAGCAGCTTATTGCATGAGCAGTTCTTC
CASSLLHEQFF
>TRBD2|TRBV4-3|TRBJ2-6|many
TGCGCCAGCAGCCAAGAGCCGTGGGGAGGGACGAGGGCCAACGTCCTGACTTTC
CASSQEPWGGTRANVLTF
>.|TRBV11-2|TRBJ2-1|.
TGTGCCATAAGCAAAGACCGGGCCTACAATGAGCAGTTCTTC
CAISKDRAYNEQFF
>.|TRBV6-6|TRBJ2-7|many
TGTGCCAGCAGTCCGCGACAGGACTCCTACGAGCAGTACTTC
CASSPRQDSYEQYF
>.|TRBV11-1|TRBJ2-7|.
TGTGTCAACAGCTTATCTTTAGCTCGTACCTACGAGCAGTACTTC
CVNSLSLARTYEQYF
>TRBD1|TRBV28|TRBJ2-2|.
TGTGCCAGCTGCCCCACAGGGGGGAACACCGGGAAGCTGTTTTTT
CASCPTGGNTGKLFF
>.|TRBV6-5|TRBJ2-3|.
TGTACCGGCAGTTCAGGGCGAGGTACGCAGTATTTT
CTGSSGRGTQYF
>.|TRBV5-1|TRBJ2-1|.
TGCGCCAGCAGCTTCACTAGCAGTGAACAGTTCTTC
CASSFTSSEQFF
>.|TRBV29-1|TRBJ2-7|many
TGCAGCGTCGTGCGTGAGGGCTCGTACGACGAGCAGTACTTC
CSVVREGSYDEQYF
>.|TRBV7-8|TRBJ2-5|.
TGTGCCAACAGCTCTGGTAGTCCAGAGACCCAGTACTTC
CANSSGSPETQYF
>.|TRBV4-1|TRBJ1-6|many
TGCGCCAGCAGCCAAGGGCTACCACCAGGGGAATCACCCCTCCACTTT
CASSQGLPPGESPLHF
>.|TRBV11-3|TRBJ2-7|many
TGTGCCAGCAGCTTAGAATGGGGGTTAGAGTCCTACGAGCAGTACTTC
CASSLEWGLESYEQYF
>.|TRBV10-3|TRBJ1-5|.
TGTGCCATCAGTGAGTCGAGGGGAGGTGGTCAGCCCCAGCATTTT
CAISESRGGGQPQHF
>.|TRBV30|TRBJ1-6|.
TGTGCCTGGAGTATCAATTCACCCCTCCACTTT
CAWSINSPLHF
>.|TRBV11-2|TRBJ2-1|.
TGTGCCGACAGCCTCAGGGGCGGCAATGGTGTTGGTGAGCAGTTCTTC
CADSLRGGNGVGEQFF
>.|TRBV5-1|TRBJ1-2|.
TGCGCCAGCAGCTCACCGGGGACTAACTATGGCTACACCTTC
CASSSPGTNYGYTF
>TRBD2|TRBV6-2/TRBV6-3|TRBJ2-2|.
TGTGCCAGTAGGCTAAGCGGGGGGAACATCGGGGAGCTGTTTTTT
CASRLSGGNIGELFF
>TRBD2|TRBV11-2|TRBJ2-5|.
TGTGTCAGCAGCCCCAGGACTAGCGGGGGATACGGGGAGACCCAGTACTTC
CVSSPRTSGGYGETQYF
>.|TRBV5-5|TRBJ2-5|once
TGTGCCAGCAGCGACCCCGGGACATGGGAGACCCAGTACTTC
CASSDPGTWETQYF
>TRBD1|TRBV6-5|TRBJ2-7|many
TGTGCCAGACAGGGGGCTCTCTCCGACGAGCAGTACTTC
CARQGALSDEQYF
>TRBD2|TRBV4-3|TRBJ2-1|.
TGCGCCAGCAACCACGATTCAGCGGGAGTTGGGAATGAGCAGTTCTTC
CASNHDSAGVGNEQFF
>.|TRBV29-1|TRBJ2-3|many
TGCAGCGTTCGAACAGGGACTAGCACAGATACGCAGTATTTT
CSVRTGTSTDTQYF
>.|TRBV6-1|TRBJ1-5|.
TGTGCCAGCAGAAACCTCCAGGGTCAGCCCCAGCATTTT
CASRNLQGQPQHF
>.|TRBV5-1|TRBJ2-5|few
TGCGCCAGCAGCTTGGAAGGACAGAGGCAAACCCAGTACTTC
CASSLEGQRQTQYF
>TRBD1|TRBV10-3|TRBJ2-3|many
TGTGCCATCAGGGGGACAGACACAGATACGCAGTATTTT
CAIRGTDTDTQYF
>.|TRBV10-1|TRBJ2-2|.
TGCGCCAGCAGTCCTAGCACCGGGTTATCCACCGGGGAACTGTTTTTT
CASSPSTGLSTGELFF
>.|TRBV20-1|TRBJ2-5|few
TGCAGTGCTAGAGAAGGCGCGTCGGAAGAGACCCAGTACTTC
CSAREGASEETQYF